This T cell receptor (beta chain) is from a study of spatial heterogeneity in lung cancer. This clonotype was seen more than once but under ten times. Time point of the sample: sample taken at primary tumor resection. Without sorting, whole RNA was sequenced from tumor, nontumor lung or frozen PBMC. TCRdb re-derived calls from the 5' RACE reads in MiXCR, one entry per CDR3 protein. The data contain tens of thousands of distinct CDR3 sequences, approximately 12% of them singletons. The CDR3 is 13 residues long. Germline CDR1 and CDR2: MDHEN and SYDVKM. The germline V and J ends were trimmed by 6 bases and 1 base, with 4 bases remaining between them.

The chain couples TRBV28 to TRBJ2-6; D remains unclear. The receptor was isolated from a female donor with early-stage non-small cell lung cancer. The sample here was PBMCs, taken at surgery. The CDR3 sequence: CASRGSGANVLTF. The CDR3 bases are TGTGCCAGCAGGGGGTCTGGGGCCAACGTCCTGACTTTC.